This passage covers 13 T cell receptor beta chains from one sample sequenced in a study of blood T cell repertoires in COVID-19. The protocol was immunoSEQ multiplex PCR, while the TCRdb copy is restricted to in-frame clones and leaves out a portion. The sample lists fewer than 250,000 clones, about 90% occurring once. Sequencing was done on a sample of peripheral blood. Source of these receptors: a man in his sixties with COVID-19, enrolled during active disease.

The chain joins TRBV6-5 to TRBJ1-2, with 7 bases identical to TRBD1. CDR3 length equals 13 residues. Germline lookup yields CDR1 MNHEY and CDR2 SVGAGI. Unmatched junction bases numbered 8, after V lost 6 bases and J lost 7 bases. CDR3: CASRPRGVGGYTF. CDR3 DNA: TGTGCCAGCAGACCCAGGGGGGTCGGTGGCTACACCTTC.

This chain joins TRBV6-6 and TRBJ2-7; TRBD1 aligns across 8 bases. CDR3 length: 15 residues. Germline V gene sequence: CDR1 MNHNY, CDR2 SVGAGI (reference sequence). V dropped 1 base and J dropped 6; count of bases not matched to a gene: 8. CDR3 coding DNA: TGTGCCAGCAGTTACTTCCCCGGGACAGGAGGCGAGCAGTACTTC. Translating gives CASSYFPGTGGEQYF.

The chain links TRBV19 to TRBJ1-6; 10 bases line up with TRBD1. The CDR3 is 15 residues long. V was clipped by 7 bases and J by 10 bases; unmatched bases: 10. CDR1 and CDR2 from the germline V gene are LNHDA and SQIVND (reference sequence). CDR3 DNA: TGTGCCAGTACTCTAGGACAGGGGGTATCATCACCCCTCCACTTT. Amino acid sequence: CASTLGQGVSSPLHF.

Here the CDR3 DNA reads TGTGCCACCAGCAGCCGCCGACAGGTTCCCAAGGTCGAGCAGTACTTC. It specifies CATSSRRQVPKVEQYF. The chain couples TRBV15 to TRBJ2-7; D may be TRBD1 (6 bases). CDR3 length: 16 residues. V lost 3 bases and J 6 bases, leaving 21 bases between the germline ends. Germline values: CDR1 LNHNV, CDR2 YYDKDF (reference sequence).

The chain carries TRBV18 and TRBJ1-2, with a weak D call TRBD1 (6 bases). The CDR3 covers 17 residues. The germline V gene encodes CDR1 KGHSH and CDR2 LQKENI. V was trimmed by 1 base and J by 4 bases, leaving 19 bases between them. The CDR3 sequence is CASSPQLTVDRIYGYTF. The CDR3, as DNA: TGTGCCAGCTCACCACAACTTACCGTTGACAGGATCTATGGCTACACCTTC.

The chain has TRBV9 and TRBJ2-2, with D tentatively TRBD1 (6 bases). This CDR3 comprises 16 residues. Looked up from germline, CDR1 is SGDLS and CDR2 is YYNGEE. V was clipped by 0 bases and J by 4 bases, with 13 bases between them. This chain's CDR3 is CASSVEGGFGTGELFF. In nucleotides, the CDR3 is TGTGCCAGCAGCGTAGAAGGGGGTTTCGGCACCGGGGAGCTGTTTTTT.

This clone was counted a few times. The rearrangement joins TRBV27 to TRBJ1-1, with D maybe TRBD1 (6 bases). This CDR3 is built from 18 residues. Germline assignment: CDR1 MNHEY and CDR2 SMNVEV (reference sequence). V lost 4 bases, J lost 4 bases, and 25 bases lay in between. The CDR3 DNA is TGTGCCAGCAGTTCACTCAGGGGAGTAACGACCCTGGGCACTGAAGCTTTCTTT. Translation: CASSSLRGVTTLGTEAFF.

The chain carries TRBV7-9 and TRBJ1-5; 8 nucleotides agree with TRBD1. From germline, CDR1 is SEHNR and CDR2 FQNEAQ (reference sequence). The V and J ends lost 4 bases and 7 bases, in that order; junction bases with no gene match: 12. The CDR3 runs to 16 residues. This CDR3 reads CASSSRYDRGDQPQHF. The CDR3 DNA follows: TGTGCCAGCAGCTCACGATACGACAGGGGTGACCAGCCCCAGCATTTT. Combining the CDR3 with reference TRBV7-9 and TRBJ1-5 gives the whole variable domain DTGVSQNPRHKITKRGQNVTFRCDPISEHNRLYWYRQTLGQGPEFLTYFQNEAQLEKSRLLSDRFSAERPKGSFSTLEIQRTEQGDSAMYLCASSSRYDRGDQPQHFGDGTRLSIL.

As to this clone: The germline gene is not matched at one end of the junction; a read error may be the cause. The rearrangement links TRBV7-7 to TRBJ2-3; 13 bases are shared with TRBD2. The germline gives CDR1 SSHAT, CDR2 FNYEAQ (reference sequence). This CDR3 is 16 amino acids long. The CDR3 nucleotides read TGTGCTAGCAGCCCCGGACTAGCGGGAGTAGCAGATACGCAGTATTTT. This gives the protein CASSPGLAGVADTQYF.

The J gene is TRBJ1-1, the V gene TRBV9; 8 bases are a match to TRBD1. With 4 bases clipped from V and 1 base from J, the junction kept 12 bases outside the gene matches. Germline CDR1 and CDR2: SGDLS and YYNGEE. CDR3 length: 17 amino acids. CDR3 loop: CASSPRGGGTGNTEAFF. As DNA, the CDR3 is TGTGCCAGCAGCCCGAGGGGAGGGGGGACAGGGAACACTGAAGCTTTCTTT.

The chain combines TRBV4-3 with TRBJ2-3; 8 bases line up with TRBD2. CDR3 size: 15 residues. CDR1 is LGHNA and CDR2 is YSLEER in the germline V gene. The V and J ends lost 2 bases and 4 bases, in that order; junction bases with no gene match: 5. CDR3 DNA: TGCGCCAGCAGCCAACAAGCGGGAGCCCCAGATACGCAGTATTTT. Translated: CASSQQAGAPDTQYF.

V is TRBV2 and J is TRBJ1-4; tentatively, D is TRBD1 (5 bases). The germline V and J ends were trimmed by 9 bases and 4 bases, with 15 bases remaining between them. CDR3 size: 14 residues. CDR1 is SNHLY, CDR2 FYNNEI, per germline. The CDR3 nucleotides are TGTGCCAGTGCTCCGGACACAATTAATGAAAAACTGTTTTTT. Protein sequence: CASAPDTINEKLFF.

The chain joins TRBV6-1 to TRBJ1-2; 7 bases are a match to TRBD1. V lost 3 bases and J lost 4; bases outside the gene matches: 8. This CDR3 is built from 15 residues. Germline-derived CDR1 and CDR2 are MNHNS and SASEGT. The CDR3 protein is CASSDGQDALYGYTF. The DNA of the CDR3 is TGTGCCAGCAGTGACGGACAGGACGCTCTCTATGGCTACACCTTC.